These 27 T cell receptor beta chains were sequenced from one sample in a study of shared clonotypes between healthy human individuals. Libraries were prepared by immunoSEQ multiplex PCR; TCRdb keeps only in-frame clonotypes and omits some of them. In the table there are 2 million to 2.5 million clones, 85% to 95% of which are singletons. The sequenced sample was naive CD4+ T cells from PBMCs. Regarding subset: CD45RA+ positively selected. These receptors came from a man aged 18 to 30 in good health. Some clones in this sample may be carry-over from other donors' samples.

CDR3: CASSPDWGETQYF. In DNA, the CDR3 is TGTGCCAGCAGCCCGGACTGGGGAGAGACCCAGTACTTC. This chain connects TRBV7-9 to TRBJ2-5, with a possible D match to TRBD2 (5 bases). Germline values: CDR1 SEHNR, CDR2 FQNEAQ (reference sequence). Trimming took 5 bases from V and 4 from J, leaving 11 bases between them. The CDR3 contains 13 residues.

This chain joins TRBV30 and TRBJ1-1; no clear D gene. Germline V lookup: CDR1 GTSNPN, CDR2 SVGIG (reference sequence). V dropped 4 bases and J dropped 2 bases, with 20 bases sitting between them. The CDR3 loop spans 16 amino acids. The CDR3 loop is CAWTKIKTFSNTEAFF. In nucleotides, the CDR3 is TGTGCCTGGACGAAAATCAAAACCTTTAGCAACACTGAAGCTTTCTTT.

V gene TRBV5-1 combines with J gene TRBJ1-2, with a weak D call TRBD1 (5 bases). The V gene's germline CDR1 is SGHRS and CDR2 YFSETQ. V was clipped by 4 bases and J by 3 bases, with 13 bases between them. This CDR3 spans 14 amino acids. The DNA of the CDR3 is TGCGCCAGCAGCGGAGGGACCTTGGACTATGGCTACACCTTC. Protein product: CASSGGTLDYGYTF.

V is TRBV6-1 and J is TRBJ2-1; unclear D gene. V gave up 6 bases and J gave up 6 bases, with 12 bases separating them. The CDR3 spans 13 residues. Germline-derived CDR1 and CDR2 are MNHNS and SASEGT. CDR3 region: CASRRSLGNEQFF. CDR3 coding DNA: TGTGCCAGCAGGCGGTCACTCGGCAATGAGCAGTTCTTC.

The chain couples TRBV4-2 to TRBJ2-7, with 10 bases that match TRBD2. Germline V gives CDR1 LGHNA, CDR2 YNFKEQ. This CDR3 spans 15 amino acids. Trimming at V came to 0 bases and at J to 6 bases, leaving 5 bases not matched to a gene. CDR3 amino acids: CASSQEIAGGGEQYF. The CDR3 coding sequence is TGTGCCAGCAGCCAAGAAATAGCGGGAGGAGGCGAGCAGTACTTC.

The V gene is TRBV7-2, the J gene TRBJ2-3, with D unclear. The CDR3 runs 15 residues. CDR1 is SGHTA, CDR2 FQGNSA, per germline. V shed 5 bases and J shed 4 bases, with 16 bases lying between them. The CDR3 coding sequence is TGTGCCAGCAGCGATGGTTTTGGGCCCCCAGATACGCAGTATTTT. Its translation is CASSDGFGPPDTQYF.

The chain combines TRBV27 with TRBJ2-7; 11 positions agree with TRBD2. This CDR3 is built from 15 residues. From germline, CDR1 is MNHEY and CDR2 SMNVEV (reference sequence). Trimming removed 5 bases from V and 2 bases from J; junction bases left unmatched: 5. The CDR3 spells CASSPGLAATYEQYF. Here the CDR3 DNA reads TGTGCCAGCAGTCCGGGACTAGCGGCCACCTACGAGCAGTACTTC.

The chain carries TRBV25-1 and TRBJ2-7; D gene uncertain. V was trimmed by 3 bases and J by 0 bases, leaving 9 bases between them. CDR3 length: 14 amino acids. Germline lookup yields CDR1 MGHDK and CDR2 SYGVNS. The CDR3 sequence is CASSDWASSYEQYF. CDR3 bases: TGTGCCAGCAGTGATTGGGCCAGCTCCTACGAGCAGTACTTC.

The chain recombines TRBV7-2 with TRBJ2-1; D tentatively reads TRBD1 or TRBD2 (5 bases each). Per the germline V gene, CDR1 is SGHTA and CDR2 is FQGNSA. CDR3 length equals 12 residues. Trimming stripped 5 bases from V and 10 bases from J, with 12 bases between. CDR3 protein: CASSPPGPEQFF. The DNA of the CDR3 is TGTGCCAGCAGCCCGCCGGGACCCGAGCAGTTCTTC.

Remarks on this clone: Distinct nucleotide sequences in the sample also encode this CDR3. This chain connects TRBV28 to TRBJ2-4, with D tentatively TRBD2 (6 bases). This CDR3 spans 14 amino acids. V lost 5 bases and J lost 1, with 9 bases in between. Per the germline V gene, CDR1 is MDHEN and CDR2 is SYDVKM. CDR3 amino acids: CASSLGGAKNIQYF. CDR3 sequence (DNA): TGTGCCAGCAGTCTCGGGGGTGCCAAAAACATTCAGTACTTC.

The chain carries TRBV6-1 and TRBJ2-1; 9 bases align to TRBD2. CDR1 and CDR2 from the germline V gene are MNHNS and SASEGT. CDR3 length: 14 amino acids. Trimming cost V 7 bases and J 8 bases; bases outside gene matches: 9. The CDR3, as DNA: TGTGCCAGCATTAGCGGGAGACTACAACATGAGCAGTTCTTC. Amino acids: CASISGRLQHEQFF.

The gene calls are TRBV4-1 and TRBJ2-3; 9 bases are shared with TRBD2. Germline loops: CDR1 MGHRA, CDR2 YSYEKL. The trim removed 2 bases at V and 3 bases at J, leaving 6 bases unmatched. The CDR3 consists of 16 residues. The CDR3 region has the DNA TGCGCCAGCAGCCAATTAGTAGCGGGAGCGACAGATACGCAGTATTTT. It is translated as CASSQLVAGATDTQYF.

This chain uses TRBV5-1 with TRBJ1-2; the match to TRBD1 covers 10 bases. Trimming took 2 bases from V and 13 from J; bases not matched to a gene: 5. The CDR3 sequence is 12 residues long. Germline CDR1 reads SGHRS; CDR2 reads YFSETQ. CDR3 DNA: TGCGCCAGCAGCTTTGGGACAGGGGATTGCACCTTC. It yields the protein CASSFGTGDCTF.

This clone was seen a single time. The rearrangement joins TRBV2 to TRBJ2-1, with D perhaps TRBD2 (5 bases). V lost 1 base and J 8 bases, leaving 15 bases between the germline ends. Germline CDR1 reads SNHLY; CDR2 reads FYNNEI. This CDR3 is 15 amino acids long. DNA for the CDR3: TGTGCCAGCAGTGAAGAGCCCCCTAGCCTCGATGAGCAGTTCTTC. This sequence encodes CASSEEPPSLDEQFF. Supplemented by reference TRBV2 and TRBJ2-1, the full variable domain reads EPEVTQTPSHQVTQMGQEVILRCVPISNHLYFYWYRQILGQKVEFLVSFYNNEISEKSEIFDDQFSVERPDGSNFTLKIRSTKLEDSAMYFCASSEEPPSLDEQFFGPGTRLTVL.

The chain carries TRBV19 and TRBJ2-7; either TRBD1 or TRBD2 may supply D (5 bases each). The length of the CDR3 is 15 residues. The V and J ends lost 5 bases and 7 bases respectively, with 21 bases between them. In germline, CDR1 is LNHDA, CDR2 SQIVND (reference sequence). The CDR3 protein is CASSGVATTEGEQYF. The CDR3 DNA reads TGTGCCAGTAGTGGGGTAGCGACAACCGAGGGGGAGCAGTACTTC. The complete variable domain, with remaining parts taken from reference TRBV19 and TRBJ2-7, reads DGGITQSPKYLFRKEGQNVTLSCEQNLNHDAMYWYRQDPGQGLRLIYYSQIVNDFQKGDIAEGYSVSREKKESFPLTVTSAQKNPTAFYLCASSGVATTEGEQYFGPGTRLTVT.

CDR3 region: CASSLGQAGEQYF. DNA for the CDR3: TGTGCCAGCAGCCTCGGACAGGCCGGGGAGCAGTACTTC. The chain links TRBV6-1 to TRBJ2-7; TRBD1 matches 7 bases. V shed 6 bases, J shed 7 bases, and the junction held 9 bases outside the gene matches. The CDR3 length is 13 residues. CDR1 and CDR2 from the germline V gene are MNHNS and SASEGT.

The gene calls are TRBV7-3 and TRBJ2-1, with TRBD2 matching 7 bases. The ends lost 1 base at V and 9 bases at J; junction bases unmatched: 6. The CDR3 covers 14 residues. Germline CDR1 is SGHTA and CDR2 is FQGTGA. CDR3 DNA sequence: TGTGCCAGCAGCTTAAGCGGGAGAGAAAGTGAGCAGTTCTTC. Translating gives CASSLSGRESEQFF. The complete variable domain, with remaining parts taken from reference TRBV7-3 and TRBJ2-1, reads GAGVSQTPSNKVTEKGKYVELRCDPISGHTALYWYRQSLGQGPEFLIYFQGTGAADDSGLPNDRFFAVRPEGSVSTLKIQRTERGDSAVYLCASSLSGRESEQFFGPGTRLTVL.

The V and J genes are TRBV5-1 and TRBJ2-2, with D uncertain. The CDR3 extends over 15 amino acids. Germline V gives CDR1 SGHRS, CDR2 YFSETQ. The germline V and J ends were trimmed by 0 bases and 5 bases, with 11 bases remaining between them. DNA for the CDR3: TGCGCCAGCAGCTTGGTCTCCCTCGGGACCGGGGAGCTGTTTTTT. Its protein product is CASSLVSLGTGELFF.

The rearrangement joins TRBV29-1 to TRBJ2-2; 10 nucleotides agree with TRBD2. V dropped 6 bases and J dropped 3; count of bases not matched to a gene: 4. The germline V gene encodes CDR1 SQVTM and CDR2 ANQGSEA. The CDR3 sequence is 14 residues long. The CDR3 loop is CSVGLAKDTGELFF. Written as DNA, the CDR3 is TGCAGCGTGGGACTAGCGAAAGACACCGGGGAGCTGTTTTTT.

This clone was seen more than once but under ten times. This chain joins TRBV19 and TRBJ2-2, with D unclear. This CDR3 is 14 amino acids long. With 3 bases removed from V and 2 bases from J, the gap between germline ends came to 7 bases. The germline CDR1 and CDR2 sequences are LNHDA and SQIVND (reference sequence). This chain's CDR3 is CASSIGLNTGELFF. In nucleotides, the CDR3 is TGTGCCAGTAGTATCGGGCTAAACACCGGGGAGCTGTTTTTT.

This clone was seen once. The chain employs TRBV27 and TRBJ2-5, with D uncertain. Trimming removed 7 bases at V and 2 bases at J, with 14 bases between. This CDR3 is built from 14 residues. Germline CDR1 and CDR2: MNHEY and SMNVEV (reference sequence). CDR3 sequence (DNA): TGTGCCAGCACTCACGGACGGAATCAAGAGACCCAGTACTTC. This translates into CASTHGRNQETQYF.

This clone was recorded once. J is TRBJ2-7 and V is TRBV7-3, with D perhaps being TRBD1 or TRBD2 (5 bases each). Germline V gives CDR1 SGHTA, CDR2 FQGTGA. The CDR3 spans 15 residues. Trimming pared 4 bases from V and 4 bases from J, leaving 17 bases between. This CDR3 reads CASSSGRGPMYEQYF. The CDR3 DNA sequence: TGTGCCAGCAGCTCCGGACGGGGACCTATGTACGAGCAGTACTTC.

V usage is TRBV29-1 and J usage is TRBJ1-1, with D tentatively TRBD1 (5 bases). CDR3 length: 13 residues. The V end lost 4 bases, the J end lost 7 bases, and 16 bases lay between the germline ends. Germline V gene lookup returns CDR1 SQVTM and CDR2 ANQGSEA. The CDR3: CSVVGRVSNEAFF. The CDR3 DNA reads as TGCAGCGTTGTTGGCAGGGTGTCGAATGAAGCTTTCTTT.

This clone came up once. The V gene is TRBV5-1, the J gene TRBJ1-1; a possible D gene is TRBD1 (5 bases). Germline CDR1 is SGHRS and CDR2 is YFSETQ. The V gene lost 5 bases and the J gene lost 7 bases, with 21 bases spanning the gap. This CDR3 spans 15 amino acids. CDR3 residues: CASRTTKGLTFEAFF. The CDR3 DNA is TGCGCCAGCAGGACAACCAAGGGGTTAACTTTTGAAGCTTTCTTT.

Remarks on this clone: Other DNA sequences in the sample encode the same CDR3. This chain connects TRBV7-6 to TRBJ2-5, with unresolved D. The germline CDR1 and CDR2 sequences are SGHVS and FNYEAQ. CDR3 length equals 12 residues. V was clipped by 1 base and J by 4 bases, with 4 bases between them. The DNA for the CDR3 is TGTGCCAGCAGCTTAGAGCGAGAGACCCAGTACTTC. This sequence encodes CASSLERETQYF.

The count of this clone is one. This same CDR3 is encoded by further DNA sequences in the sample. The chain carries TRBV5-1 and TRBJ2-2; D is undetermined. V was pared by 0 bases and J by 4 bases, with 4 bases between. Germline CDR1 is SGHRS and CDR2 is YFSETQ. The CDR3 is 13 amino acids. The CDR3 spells CASSLDSTGELFF. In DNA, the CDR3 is TGCGCCAGCAGCTTGGACTCCACCGGGGAGCTGTTTTTT.

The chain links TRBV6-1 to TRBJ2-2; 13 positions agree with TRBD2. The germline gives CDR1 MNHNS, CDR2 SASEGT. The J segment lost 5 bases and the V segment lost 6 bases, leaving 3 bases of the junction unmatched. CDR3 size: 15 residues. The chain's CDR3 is CASSRLAGGTGELFF. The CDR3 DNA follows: TGTGCCAGCAGCCGACTAGCGGGAGGTACCGGGGAGCTGTTTTTT.